The clone carrying this T cell receptor (beta chain) was counted ten times or more. RNA transcripts were the template for amplifying TCR beta CDR3 regions. The TCR CDR3 was amplified in a first-round RT-PCR using the HTBI primer set. TCRdb recomputed calls from the multiplex PCR reads with MiXCR, one row per CDR3 protein. This table has 330,000 or so distinct CDR3 sequences, 15% to 20% appearing once. V lost 4 bases to trimming and J lost 1 base, with 8 bases between them. CDR1 MNHNS and CDR2 SASEGT come from the germline V gene. CDR3 size: 14 residues. The sample originates from a study of T cells in Graves' hyperthyroidism and ophthalmopathy.

The TCR comes from a woman aged 40 to 50 with Graves' ophthalmopathy. The chain links TRBV6-1 to TRBJ2-4; D unclear. The sequencing sample was made of blood. For the CDR3, the DNA is TGTGCCAGCAGTGGTGTGGGGGCCAAAAACATTCAGTACTTC. Protein: CASSGVGAKNIQYF.